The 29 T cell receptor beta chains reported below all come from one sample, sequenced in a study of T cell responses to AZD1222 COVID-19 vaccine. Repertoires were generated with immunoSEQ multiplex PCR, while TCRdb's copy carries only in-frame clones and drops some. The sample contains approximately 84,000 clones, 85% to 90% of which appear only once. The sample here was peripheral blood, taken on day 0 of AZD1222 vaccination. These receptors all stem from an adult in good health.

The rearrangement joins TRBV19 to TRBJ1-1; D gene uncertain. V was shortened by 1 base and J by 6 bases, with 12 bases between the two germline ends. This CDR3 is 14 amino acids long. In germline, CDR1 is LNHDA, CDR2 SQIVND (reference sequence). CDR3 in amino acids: CASSIGGSNAEAFF. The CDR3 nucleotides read TGTGCCAGTAGTATAGGCGGTTCCAACGCTGAAGCTTTCTTT. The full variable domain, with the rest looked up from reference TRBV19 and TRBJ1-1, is DGGITQSPKYLFRKEGQNVTLSCEQNLNHDAMYWYRQDPGQGLRLIYYSQIVNDFQKGDIAEGYSVSREKKESFPLTVTSAQKNPTAFYLCASSIGGSNAEAFFGQGTRLTVV.

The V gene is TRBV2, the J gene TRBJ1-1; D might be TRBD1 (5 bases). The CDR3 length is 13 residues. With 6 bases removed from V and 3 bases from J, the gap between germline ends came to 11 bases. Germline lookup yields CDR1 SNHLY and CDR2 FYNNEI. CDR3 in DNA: TGTGCCAGCAGGTCGGACAAAGACACTGAAGCTTTCTTT. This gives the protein CASRSDKDTEAFF. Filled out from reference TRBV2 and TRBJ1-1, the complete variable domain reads EPEVTQTPSHQVTQMGQEVILRCVPISNHLYFYWYRQILGQKVEFLVSFYNNEISEKSEIFDDQFSVERPDGSNFTLKIRSTKLEDSAMYFCASRSDKDTEAFFGQGTRLTVV.

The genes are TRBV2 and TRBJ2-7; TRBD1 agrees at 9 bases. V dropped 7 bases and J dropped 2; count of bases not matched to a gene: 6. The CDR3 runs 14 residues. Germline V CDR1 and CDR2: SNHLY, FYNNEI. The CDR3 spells CASTRQGVAYEQYF. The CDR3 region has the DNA TGTGCCAGCACCCGACAGGGGGTAGCCTACGAGCAGTACTTC.

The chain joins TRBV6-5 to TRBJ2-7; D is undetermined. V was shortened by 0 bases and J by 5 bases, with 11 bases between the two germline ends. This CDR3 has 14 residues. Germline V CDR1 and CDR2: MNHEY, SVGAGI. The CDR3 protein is CASSYSGIGHEQYF. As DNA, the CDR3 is TGTGCCAGCAGTTACTCGGGGATCGGGCACGAGCAGTACTTC.

The CDR3 here is CASSPEGAYQPQHF. The CDR3 DNA is TGTGCCAGCAGCCCCGAGGGGGCATACCAGCCCCAGCATTTT. V is TRBV3-1 (or the pseudogene TRBV3-2) and J is TRBJ1-5, with 7 bases that match TRBD1. The junction had 7 bases not matched to a gene; V was cut back by 4 bases and J by 7 bases. The germline V gene has CDR1 LGHDT and CDR2 YNNKEL (reference sequence). The CDR3 is 14 amino acids.

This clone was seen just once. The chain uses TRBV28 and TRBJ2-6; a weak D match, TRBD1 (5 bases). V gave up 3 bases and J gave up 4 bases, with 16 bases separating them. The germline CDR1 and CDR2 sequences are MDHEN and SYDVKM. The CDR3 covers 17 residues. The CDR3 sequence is CASSLSTHRSGANVLTF. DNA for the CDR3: TGTGCCAGCAGTTTGTCGACTCACAGGTCCGGGGCCAACGTCCTGACTTTC.

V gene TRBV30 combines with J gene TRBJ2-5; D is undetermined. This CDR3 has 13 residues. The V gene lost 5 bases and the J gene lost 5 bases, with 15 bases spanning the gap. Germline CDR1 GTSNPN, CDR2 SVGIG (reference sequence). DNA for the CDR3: TGTGCCTGGGTGGCTGAGTATACGGAGACCCAGTACTTC. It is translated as CAWVAEYTETQYF.

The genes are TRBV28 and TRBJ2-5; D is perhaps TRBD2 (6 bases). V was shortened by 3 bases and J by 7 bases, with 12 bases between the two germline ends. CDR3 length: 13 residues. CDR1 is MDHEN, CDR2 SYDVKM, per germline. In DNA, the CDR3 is TGTGCCAGCAGTTTCCAGGCCGGGGGGACCCAGTACTTC. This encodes CASSFQAGGTQYF.

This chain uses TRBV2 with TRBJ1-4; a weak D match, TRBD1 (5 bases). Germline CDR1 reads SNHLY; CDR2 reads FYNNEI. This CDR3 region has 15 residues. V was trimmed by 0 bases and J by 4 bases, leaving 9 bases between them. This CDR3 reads CASSEAGRSNEKLFF. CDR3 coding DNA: TGTGCCAGCAGTGAAGCGGGACGGAGTAATGAAAAACTGTTTTTT.

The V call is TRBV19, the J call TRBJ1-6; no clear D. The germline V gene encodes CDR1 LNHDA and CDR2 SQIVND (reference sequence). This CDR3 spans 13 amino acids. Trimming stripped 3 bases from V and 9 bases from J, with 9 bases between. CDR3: CASSMAGSSPLHF. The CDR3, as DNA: TGTGCCAGTAGTATGGCGGGAAGTTCACCCCTCCACTTT.

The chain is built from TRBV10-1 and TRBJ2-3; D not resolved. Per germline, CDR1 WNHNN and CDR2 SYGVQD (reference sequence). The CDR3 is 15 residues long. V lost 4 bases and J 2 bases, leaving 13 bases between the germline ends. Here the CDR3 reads CASSALGYPTDTQYF. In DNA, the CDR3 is TGCGCCAGCAGTGCCCTAGGATATCCCACAGATACGCAGTATTTT.

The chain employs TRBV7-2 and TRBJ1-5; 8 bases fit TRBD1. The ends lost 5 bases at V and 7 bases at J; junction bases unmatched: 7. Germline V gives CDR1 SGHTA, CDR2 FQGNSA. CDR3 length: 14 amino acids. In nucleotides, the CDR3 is TGTGCCAGCAGCCCCCGGACAGGGAACCAGCCCCAGCATTTT. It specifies CASSPRTGNQPQHF.

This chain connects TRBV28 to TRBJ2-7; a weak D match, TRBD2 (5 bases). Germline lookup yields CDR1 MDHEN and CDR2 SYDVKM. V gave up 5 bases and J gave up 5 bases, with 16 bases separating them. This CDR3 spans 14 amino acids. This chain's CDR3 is CASSPGGLKDEQYF. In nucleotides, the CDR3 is TGTGCCAGCAGTCCAGGAGGTCTCAAAGACGAGCAGTACTTC.

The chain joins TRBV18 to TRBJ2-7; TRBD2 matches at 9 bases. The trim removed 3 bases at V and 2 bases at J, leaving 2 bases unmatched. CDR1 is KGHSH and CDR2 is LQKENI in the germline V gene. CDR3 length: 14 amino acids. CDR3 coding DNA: TGTGCCAGCTCACCGACTAGCGGCCCCTACGAGCAGTACTTC. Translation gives CASSPTSGPYEQYF.

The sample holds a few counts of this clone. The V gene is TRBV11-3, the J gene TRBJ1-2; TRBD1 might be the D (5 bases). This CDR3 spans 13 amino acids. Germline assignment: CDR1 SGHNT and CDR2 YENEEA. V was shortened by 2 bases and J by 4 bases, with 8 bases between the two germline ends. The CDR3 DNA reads TGTGCCAGCAGCTTACGACAGTTCTATGGCTACACCTTC. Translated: CASSLRQFYGYTF.

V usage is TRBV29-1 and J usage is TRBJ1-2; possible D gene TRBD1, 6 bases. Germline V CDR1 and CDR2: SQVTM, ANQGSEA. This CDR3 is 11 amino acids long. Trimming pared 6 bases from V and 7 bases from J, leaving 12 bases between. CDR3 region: CSVYRAGGYTF. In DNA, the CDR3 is TGCAGCGTCTACAGGGCCGGTGGCTACACCTTC.

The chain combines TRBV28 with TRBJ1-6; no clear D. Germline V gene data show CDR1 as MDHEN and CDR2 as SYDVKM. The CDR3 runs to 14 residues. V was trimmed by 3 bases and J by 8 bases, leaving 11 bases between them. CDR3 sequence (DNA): TGTGCCAGCAGTTTTGGGAGGACTTATTCACCCCTCCACTTT. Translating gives CASSFGRTYSPLHF.

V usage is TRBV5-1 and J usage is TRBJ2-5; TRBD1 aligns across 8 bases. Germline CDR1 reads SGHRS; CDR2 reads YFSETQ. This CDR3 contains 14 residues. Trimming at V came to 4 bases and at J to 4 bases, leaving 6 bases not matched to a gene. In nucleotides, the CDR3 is TGCGCCAGCAGCACAACTGGACAGGGAGAGACCCAGTACTTC. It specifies CASSTTGQGETQYF.

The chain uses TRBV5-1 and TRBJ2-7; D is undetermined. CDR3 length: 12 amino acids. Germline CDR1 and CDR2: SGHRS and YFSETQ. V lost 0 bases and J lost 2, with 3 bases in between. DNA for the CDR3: TGCGCCAGCAGCTTGGGTACCTACGAGCAGTACTTC. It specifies CASSLGTYEQYF.

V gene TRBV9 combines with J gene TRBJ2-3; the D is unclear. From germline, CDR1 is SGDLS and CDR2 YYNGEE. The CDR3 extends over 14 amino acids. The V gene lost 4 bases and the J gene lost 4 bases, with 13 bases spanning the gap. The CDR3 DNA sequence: TGTGCCAGCAGCCCCAGGCGTTTCGCAGATACGCAGTATTTT. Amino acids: CASSPRRFADTQYF.

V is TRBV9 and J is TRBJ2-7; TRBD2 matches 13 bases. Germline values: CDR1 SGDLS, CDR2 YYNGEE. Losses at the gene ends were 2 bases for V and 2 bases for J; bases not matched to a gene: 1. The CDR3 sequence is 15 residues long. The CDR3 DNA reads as TGTGCCAGCAGCGTGGGACTAGCGGGGACCTACGAGCAGTACTTC. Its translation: CASSVGLAGTYEQYF.

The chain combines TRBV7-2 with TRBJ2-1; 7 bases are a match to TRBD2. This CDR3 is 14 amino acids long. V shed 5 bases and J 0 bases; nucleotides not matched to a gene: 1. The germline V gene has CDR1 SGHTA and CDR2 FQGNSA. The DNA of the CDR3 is TGTGCCAGCAGCCGGGACTACTCCTACAATGAGCAGTTCTTC. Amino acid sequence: CASSRDYSYNEQFF.

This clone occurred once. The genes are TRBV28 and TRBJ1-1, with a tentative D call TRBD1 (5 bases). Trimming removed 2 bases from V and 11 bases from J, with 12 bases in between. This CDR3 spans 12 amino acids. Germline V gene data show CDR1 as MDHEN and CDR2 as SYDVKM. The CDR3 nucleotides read TGTGCCAGCAGTTTAAAGGGGACGGTTGCTTTCTTT. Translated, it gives CASSLKGTVAFF. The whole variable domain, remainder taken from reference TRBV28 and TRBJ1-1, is DVKVTQSSRYLVKRTGEKVFLECVQDMDHENMFWYRQDPGLGLRLIYFSYDVKMKEKGDIPEGYSVSREKKERFSLILESASTNQTSMYLCASSLKGTVAFFGQGTRLTVV.

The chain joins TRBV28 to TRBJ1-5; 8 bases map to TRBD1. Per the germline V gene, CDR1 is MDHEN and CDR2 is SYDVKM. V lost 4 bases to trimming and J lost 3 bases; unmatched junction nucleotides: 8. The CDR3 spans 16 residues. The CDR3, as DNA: TGTGCCAGCAGTTACCGGACAGGGACTTTCAATCAGCCCCAGCATTTT. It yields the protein CASSYRTGTFNQPQHF.

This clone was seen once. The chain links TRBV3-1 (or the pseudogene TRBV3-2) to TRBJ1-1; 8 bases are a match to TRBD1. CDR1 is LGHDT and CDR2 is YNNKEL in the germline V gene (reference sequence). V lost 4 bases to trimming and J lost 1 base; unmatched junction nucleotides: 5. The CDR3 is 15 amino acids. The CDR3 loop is CASSPTDRANTEAFF. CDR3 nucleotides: TGTGCCAGCAGCCCCACGGACAGGGCGAACACTGAAGCTTTCTTT.

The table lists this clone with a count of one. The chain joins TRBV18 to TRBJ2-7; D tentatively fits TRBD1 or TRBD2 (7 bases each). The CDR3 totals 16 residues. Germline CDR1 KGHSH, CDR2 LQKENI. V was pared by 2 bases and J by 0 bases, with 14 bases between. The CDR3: CASSPREGASSYEQYF. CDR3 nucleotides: TGTGCCAGCTCACCAAGGGAGGGGGCCAGCTCCTACGAGCAGTACTTC.

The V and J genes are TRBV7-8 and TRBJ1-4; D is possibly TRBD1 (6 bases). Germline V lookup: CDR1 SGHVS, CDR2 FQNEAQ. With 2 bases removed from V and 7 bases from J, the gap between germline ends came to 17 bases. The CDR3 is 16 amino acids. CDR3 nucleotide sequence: TGTGCCAGCAGCTTACCAACGGACAGACCGGGTGAAAAACTGTTTTTT. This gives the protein CASSLPTDRPGEKLFF. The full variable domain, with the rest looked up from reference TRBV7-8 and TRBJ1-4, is GAGVSQSPRYKVAKRGQDVALRCDPISGHVSLFWYQQALGQGPEFLTYFQNEAQLDKSGLPSDRFFAERPEGSVSTLKIQRTQQEDSAVYLCASSLPTDRPGEKLFFGSGTQLSVL.

The CDR3 loop reads CASTLPGQAANEQFF. CDR3 coding DNA: TGTGCCAGCACCTTGCCGGGACAGGCTGCCAATGAGCAGTTCTTC. V is TRBV6-7 and J is TRBJ2-1, with 8 positions matching TRBD1. TRBV6-7 belongs to the ORF category, with a function that is uncertain. This CDR3 has 15 amino acids. The V segment lost 7 bases and the J segment 6 bases; nucleotides outside the gene matches: 11.

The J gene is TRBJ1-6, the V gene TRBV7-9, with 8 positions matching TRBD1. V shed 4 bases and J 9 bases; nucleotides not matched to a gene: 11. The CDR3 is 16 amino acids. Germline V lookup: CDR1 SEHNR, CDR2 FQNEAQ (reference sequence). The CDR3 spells CASSYDLGQGPSPLHF. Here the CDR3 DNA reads TGTGCCAGCAGCTACGATCTCGGACAGGGTCCTTCACCCCTCCACTTT.